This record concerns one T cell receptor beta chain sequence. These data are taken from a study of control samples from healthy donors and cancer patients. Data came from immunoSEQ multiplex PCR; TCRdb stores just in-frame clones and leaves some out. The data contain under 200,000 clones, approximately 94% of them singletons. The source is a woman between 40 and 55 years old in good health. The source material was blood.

The CDR3 nucleotides read TGTGCCATTCCGGGCGGCGGGAGGGACACAGATACGCAGTATTTT. Encoded protein: CAIPGGGRDTDTQYF. V gene TRBV5-4 combines with J gene TRBJ2-3, with 9 positions matching TRBD2. Trimming took 9 bases from V and 2 from J; bases not matched to a gene: 10. Germline V CDR1 and CDR2: SGHNT, YYREEE (reference sequence). The CDR3 has 15 residues.